The 9 T cell receptor beta chains in this list originate from one sample, sequenced in a study of blood T cells in healthy people across ages. For the second PCR, which ran for about 6 to 11 cycles, a sample-barcoded 5' primer and a J-beta primer mix were used. TCRdb reanalysed the 5' RACE reads using MiXCR and keeps one entry per CDR3 protein. The sample has around 800,000 distinct CDR3 sequences; around a quarter are singletons. The same sample was also studied in work on T cells of mothers and their children.

The sequenced sample was blood. All receptors come from a boy aged 5-17 years in good health.

In its sample, this clonotype was seen a few times. The chain combines TRBV7-9 with TRBJ2-6, with D perhaps matching TRBD1 (6 bases). Germline V gives CDR1 SEHNR, CDR2 FQNEAQ (reference sequence). V lost 7 bases to trimming and J lost 2 bases, with 9 bases between them. The length of the CDR3 is 14 residues. The CDR3 loop is CASIRTAGANVLTF. The CDR3 DNA sequence: TGTGCCAGCATCCGGACAGCTGGGGCCAACGTCCTGACTTTC.

V gene TRBV28 combines with J gene TRBJ2-5, with 9 bases lining up with TRBD1. CDR1 and CDR2 from the germline V gene are MDHEN and SYDVKM. The CDR3 has 15 amino acids. Trimming removed 6 bases from V and 4 bases from J; junction bases left unmatched: 9. The CDR3 coding sequence is TGTGCCAGCAGCTTGACGGACAGGGGAGGAGAGACCCAGTACTTC. This gives the protein CASSLTDRGGETQYF.

This clonotype was detected only a few times. V gene TRBV9 combines with J gene TRBJ2-1; 10 bases map to TRBD2. Germline CDR1 is SGDLS and CDR2 is YYNGEE. The CDR3 loop spans 15 amino acids. V gave up 3 bases and J gave up 8 bases; unmatched junction bases: 8. The CDR3 bases are TGTGCCAGCAGCGGGGGACTAGCGAAGGTAGATGAGCAGTTCTTC. Protein product: CASSGGLAKVDEQFF.

This clonotype has a handful of counts. The V call is TRBV12-3 or TRBV12-4, the J call TRBJ2-7; 8 bases fit TRBD1. This CDR3 has 14 amino acids. Trimming removed 5 bases from V and 1 base from J; junction bases left unmatched: 4. CDR3 nucleotides: TGTGCCAGCAGTCGGGGACAGGCGTCCTACGAGCAGTACTTC. This gives the protein CASSRGQASYEQYF.

There are a few counts of this clonotype. This chain uses TRBV3-1 with TRBJ1-6, with D tentatively TRBD1 (5 bases). Trimming pared 8 bases from V and 10 bases from J, leaving 18 bases between. This CDR3 has 14 residues. From germline, CDR1 is LGHDT and CDR2 YNNKEL (reference sequence). The CDR3 DNA reads TGTGCCAGCGCCATTCGAGGGGTCGGCTCACCCCTCCACTTT. Translating it yields CASAIRGVGSPLHF.

V is TRBV3-1 and J is TRBJ1-2; 8 bases line up with TRBD1. Germline V gene sequence: CDR1 LGHDT, CDR2 YNNKEL (reference sequence). V was pared by 1 base and J by 8 bases, with 6 bases of the junction left unmatched. This CDR3 comprises 14 residues. CDR3 sequence: CASSQGGDRGGYTF. For the CDR3, the DNA is TGTGCCAGCAGCCAAGGCGGTGACAGGGGCGGCTACACCTTC.

This clonotype was recorded a few times. V and J are TRBV20-1 and TRBJ2-7, with 12 bases lining up with TRBD2. The V gene end was trimmed by 3 bases and the J gene end by 7 bases; junction bases not matched to a gene: 7. Germline assignment: CDR1 DFQATT and CDR2 SNEGSKA (reference sequence). This CDR3 spans 14 amino acids. For the CDR3, the DNA is TGCAGTGCTAGCCGGACTAGCGGGGTGAGGGAGCAGTACTTC. It encodes CSASRTSGVREQYF.

This chain connects TRBV9 to TRBJ2-7, with D perhaps matching TRBD1 (5 bases). The CDR3 has 15 residues. V lost 2 bases to trimming and J lost 4 bases, with 16 bases between them. CDR1 and CDR2 from the germline V gene are SGDLS and YYNGEE. CDR3 DNA: TGTGCCAGCAGCGTGACAGCAATCCCCGCTTACGAGCAGTACTTC. This codes for CASSVTAIPAYEQYF.

The V and J genes are TRBV25-1 and TRBJ1-4, with a possible D match to TRBD1 (5 bases). CDR1 is MGHDK, CDR2 SYGVNS, per germline. The CDR3 runs to 14 residues. The V and J ends lost 4 bases and 8 bases respectively, with 14 bases between them. The CDR3 here is CASSGGRAEEKLFF. The CDR3 coding sequence is TGTGCCAGCAGTGGTGGCAGGGCTGAGGAAAAACTGTTTTTT.